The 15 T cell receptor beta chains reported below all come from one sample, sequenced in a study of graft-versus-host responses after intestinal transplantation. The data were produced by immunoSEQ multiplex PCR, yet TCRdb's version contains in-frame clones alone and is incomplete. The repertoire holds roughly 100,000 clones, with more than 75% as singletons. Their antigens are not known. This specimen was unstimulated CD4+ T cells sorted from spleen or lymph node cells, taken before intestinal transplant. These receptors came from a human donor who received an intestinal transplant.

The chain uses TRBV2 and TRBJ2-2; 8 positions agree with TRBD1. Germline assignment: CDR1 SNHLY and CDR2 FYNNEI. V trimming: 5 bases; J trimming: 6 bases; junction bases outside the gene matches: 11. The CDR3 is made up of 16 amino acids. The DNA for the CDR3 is TGTGCCAGCAGTCCTCGGACAGGGACCGTACCCGGGGAGCTGTTTTTT. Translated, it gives CASSPRTGTVPGELFF.

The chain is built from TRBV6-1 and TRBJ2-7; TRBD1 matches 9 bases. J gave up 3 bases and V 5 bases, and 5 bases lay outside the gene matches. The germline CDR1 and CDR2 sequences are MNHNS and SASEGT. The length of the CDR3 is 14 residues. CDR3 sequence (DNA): TGTGCCAGCAGTCTCCGGGACAGGGACTACGAGCAGTACTTC. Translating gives CASSLRDRDYEQYF.

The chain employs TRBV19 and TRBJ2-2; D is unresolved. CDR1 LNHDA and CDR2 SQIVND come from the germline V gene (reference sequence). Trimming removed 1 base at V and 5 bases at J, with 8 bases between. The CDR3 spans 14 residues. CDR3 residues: CASSIGSGTGELFF. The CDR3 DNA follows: TGTGCCAGTAGTATAGGGTCCGGGACCGGGGAGCTGTTTTTT.

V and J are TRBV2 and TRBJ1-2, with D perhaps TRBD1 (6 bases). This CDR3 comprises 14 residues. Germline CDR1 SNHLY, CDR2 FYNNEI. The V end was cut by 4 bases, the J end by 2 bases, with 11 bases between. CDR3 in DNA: TGTGCCAGCAGTGGACAGGTGGGGAACTATGGCTACACCTTC. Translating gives CASSGQVGNYGYTF.

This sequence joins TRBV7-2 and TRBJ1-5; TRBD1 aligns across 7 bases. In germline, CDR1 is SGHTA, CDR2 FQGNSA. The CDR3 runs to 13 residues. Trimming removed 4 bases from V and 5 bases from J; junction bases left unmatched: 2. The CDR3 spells CASSSGGYQPQHF. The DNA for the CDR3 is TGTGCCAGCAGCTCAGGGGGTTATCAGCCCCAGCATTTT.

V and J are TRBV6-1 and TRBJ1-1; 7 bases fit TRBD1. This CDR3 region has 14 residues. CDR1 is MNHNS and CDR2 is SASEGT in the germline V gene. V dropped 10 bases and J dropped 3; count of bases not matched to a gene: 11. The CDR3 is CATAQGGWDTEAFF. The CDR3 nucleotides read TGTGCCACCGCCCAGGGGGGATGGGACACTGAAGCTTTCTTT.

The DNA for the CDR3 is TGTGCCAGCAGAGACTTCAGGGACCCAACCTACGAGCAGTACTTC. Amino acid sequence: CASRDFRDPTYEQYF. V and J are TRBV6-5 and TRBJ2-7, with D perhaps being TRBD1 or TRBD2 (5 bases each). V lost 6 bases, J lost 2 bases, and 17 bases lay in between. Germline loops: CDR1 MNHEY, CDR2 SVGAGI. The length of the CDR3 is 15 residues.

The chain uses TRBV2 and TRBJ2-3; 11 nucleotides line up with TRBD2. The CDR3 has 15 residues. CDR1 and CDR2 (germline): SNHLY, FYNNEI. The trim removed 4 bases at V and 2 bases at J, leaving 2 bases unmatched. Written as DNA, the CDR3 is TGTGCCAGCAGTGCGACTAGCGGGAACACAGATACGCAGTATTTT. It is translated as CASSATSGNTDTQYF.

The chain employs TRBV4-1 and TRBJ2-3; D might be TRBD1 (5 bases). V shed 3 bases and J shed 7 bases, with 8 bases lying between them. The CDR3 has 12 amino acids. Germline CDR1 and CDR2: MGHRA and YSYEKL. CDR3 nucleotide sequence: TGCGCCAGCAGCCAGAAGGGGCATACGCAGTATTTT. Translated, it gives CASSQKGHTQYF.

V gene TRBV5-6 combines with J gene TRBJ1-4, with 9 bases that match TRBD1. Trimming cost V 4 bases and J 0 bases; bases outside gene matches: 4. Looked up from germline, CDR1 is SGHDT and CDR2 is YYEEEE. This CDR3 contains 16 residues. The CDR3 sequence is CASSPGTGTTNEKLFF. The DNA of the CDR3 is TGTGCCAGCAGCCCGGGGACAGGGACAACTAATGAAAAACTGTTTTTT.

CDR3 loop: CASSRDRRYGYTF. DNA of the CDR3: TGTGCCAGCAGCCGGGACAGGCGGTATGGCTACACCTTC. The chain employs TRBV6-5 and TRBJ1-2; 8 bases are a match to TRBD1. In germline, CDR1 is MNHEY, CDR2 SVGAGI. Unmatched junction bases numbered 5, after V lost 6 bases and J lost 5 bases. The length of the CDR3 is 13 residues.

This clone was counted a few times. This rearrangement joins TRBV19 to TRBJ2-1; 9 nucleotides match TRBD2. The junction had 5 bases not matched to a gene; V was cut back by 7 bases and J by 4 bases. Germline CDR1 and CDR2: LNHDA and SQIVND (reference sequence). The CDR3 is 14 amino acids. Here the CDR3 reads CASTVAGAYNEQFF. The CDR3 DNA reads TGTGCCAGTACTGTAGCGGGAGCTTACAATGAGCAGTTCTTC.

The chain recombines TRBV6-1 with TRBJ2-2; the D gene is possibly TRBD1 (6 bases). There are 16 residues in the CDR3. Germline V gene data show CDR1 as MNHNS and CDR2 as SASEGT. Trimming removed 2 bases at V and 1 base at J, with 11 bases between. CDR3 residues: CASSESLQGNTGELFF. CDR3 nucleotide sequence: TGTGCCAGCAGTGAATCACTACAGGGGAACACCGGGGAGCTGTTTTTT.

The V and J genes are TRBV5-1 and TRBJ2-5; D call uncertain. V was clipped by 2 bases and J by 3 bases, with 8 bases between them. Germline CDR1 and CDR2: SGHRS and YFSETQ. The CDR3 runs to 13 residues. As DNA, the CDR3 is TGCGCCAGCAGCTTAGGTACGAAAGAGACCCAGTACTTC. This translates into CASSLGTKETQYF.

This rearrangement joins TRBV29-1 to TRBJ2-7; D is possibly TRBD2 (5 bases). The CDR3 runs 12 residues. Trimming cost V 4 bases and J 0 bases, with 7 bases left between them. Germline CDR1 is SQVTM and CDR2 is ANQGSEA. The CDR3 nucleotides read TGCAGCGTTGGCGGGCACTCCTACGAGCAGTACTTC. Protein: CSVGGHSYEQYF.